This TCR beta chain is from a study of Graves' ophthalmopathy and Graves' hyperthyroidism. Findings and limits, study-wide: For predicting ophthalmopathy progression, the model had roughly 70% sensitivity and roughly 77% specificity. Most expanded clonotypes in thyroid above 0.001 frequency also showed up in blood.

With regard to this clonotype: Its antigen is not known. A read error may be the cause here, since a much bigger clone is one base away.

The CDR3 is 15 amino acids. Germline assignment: CDR1 SEHNR and CDR2 FQNEAQ (reference sequence). Germline trimming cut 2 bases from V and 3 bases from J; bases unmatched to any gene: 4. RNA transcripts served as template for amplifying TCR beta CDR3 sequences. The workflow started with a first-round RT-PCR run with HTBI primers and then moved on to a second-round multiplex PCR. MiXCR was run by TCRdb on the multiplex PCR reads, yielding one entry per CDR3 protein. The sample records about 740,000 distinct CDR3 sequences, approximately 40% being singletons. The diagnosis was founded upon clinical symptoms, serum thyroxine, TRAb, thyroid ultrasound and orbital computed tomography. PBMCs were density-gradient isolated from about 9.6 ml fresh blood.

This rearrangement joins TRBV7-9 to TRBJ1-3; 7 bases align to TRBD1. The clonotype was recovered from an adult man with Graves' ophthalmopathy. Sequenced input: peripheral blood. CDR3 region: CASSLRTGGGNTIYF. In DNA form, the CDR3 reads TGTGCCAGCAGCTTACGGACAGGAGGTGGAAACACCATATATTTT.